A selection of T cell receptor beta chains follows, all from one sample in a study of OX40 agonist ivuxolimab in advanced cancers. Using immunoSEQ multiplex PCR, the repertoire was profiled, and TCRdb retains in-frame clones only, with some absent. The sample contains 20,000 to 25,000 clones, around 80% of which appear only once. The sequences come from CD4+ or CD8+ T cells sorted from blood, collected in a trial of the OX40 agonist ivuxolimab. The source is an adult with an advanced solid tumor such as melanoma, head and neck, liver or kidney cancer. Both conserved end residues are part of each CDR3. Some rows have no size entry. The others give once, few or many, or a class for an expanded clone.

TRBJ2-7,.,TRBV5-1,CASSGDTYEQYF
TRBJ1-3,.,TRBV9,CASSVAGNTIYF
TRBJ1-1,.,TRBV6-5,CASSYTGPTTEAFF
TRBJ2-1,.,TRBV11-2,CASSPALGSSYNEQFF
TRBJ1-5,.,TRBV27,CASSPPSGRGQPQHF
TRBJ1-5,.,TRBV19,CASSAHRFAQPQHF
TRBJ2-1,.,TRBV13,CASSLPGNEQFF
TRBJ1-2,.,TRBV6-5,CASSYQGGAADGYTF
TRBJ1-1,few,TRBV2,CAIQGRTEAFF
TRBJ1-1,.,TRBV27,CASSLSRGGNTEAFF
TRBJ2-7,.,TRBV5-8,CVQGYEQYF
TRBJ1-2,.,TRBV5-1,CASSVNPVNYGYTF
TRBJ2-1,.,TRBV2,CATRGRVYEQFF
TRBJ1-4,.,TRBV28,CASSLSGEGGNEKLFF
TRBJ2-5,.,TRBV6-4,CASSDSAGSQETQYF
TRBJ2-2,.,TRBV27,CASSPLTGELFF
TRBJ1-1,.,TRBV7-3,CASSLGPDRGVEAFF
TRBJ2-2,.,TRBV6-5,CASSSFGELFF
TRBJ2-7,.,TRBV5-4,CASSFGVEQYF
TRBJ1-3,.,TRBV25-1,CASNMAGLAGNTIYF
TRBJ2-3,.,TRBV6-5,CASSYVRGPDTQYF
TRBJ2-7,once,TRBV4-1,CASSSRTGEYEQYF
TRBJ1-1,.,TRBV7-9,CASSLAPGTEAFF
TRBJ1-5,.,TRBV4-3,CASSQDGGINQPQHF
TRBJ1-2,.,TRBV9,CASSETGGTYGYTF
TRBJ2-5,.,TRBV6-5,CATQDAAWETQYF
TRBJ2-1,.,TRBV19,CASSIRGQGARFDEQFF
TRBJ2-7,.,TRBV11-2,CASRQRSRDRPFYEQYF
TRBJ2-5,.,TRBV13,CASSLGRGGTETQYF
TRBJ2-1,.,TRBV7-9,CASSWGSDNEQFF
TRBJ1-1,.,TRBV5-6,CASSLGGRTEAFF
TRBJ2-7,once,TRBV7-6,CASSLGTGTAPGYF
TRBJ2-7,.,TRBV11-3,CASSCRLGSRYF
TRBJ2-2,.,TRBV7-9,CASSLRDRADTGELFF
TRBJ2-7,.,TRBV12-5,CASGLVPETYEQYF
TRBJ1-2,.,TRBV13,CASSRDSGRGYTF
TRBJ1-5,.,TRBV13,CASSLGLSQPQHF
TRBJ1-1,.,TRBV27,CASSLSFRLNTEAFF
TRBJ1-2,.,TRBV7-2,CASSPTGTDYGYTF
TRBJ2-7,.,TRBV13,CASSLGQGGSEQYF
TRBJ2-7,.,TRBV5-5,CASSLWDRGYEQYF
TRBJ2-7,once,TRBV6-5,CASSQDGYEQYF
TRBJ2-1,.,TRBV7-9,CASSLAGGETWAQFF
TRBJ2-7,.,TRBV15,CATSRTPGRGTYEQYF
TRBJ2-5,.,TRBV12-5,CASGSGTVETQYF
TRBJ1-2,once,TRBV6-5,CASSYGRGEGYTF
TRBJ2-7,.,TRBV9,CASSPRDGLSYEQYF
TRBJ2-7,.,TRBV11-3,CASSSSGGRLDEQYF